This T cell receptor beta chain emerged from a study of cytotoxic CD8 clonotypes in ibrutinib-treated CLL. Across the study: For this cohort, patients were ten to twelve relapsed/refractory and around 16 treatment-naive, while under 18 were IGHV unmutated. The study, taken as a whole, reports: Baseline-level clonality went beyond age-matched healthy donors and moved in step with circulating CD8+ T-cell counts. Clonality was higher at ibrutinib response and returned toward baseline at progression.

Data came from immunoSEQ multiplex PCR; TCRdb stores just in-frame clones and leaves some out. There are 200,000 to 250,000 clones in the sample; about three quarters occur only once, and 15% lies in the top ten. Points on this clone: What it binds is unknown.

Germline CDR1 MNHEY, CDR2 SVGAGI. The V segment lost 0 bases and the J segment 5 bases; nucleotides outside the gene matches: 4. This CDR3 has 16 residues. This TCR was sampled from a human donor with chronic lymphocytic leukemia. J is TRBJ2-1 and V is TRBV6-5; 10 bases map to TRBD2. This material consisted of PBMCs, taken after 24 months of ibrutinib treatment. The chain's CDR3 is CASSYSASGRDNEQFF. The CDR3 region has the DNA TGTGCCAGCAGTTACTCGGCTAGCGGGAGAGACAATGAGCAGTTCTTC.